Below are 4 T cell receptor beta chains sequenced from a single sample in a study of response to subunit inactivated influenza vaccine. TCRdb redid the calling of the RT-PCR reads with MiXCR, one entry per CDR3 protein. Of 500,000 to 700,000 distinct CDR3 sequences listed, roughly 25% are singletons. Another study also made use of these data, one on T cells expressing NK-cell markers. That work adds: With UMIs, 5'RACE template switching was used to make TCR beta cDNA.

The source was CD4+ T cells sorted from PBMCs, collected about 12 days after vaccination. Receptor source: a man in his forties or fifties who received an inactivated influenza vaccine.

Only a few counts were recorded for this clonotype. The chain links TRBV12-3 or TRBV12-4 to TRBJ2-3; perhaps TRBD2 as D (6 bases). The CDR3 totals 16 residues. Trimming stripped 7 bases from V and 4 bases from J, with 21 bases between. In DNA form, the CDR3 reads TGTGCCAGCACCCTCTCTGGGGGGAGTGAGGCAGATACGCAGTATTTT. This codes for CASTLSGGSEADTQYF.

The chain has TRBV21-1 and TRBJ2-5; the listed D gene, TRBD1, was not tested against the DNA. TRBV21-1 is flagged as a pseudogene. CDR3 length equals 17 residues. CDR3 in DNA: TGTGCCAGCAGCAAAGGTCGGCTTAGGGGACAGAAAGAGACCCAGTACTTC. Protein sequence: CASSKGRLRGQKETQYF.

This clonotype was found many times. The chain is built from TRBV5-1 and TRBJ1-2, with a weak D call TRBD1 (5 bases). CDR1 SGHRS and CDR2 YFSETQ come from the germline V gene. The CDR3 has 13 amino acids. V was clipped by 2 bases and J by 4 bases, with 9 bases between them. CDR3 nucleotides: TGCGCCAGCAGCTTCAGGGAGAGCTATGGCTACACCTTC. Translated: CASSFRESYGYTF.

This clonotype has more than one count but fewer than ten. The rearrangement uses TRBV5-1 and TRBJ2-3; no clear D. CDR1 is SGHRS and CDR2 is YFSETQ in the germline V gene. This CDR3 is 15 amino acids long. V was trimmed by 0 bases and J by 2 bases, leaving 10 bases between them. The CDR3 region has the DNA TGCGCCAGCAGCTTGGCGAGGCCGAACACAGATACGCAGTATTTT. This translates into CASSLARPNTDTQYF.